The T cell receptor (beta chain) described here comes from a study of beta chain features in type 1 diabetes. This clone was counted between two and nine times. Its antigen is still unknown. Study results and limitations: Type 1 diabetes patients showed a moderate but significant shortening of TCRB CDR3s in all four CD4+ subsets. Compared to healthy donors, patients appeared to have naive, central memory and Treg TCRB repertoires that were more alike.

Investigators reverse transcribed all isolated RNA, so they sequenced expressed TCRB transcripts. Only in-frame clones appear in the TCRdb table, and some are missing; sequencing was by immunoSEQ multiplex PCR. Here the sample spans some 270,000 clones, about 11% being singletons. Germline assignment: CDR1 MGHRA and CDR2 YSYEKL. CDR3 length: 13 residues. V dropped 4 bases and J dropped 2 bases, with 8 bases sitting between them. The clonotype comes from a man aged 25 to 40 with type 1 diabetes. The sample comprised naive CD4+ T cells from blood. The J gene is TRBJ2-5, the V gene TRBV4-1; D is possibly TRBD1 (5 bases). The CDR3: CASSPGHQETQYF. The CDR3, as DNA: TGCGCCAGCAGCCCCGGACATCAAGAGACCCAGTACTTC.